Listed here are 9 T cell receptor beta chains from one sample, sequenced in a study of blood T cell repertoires in COVID-19. Sequencing used immunoSEQ multiplex PCR; TCRdb keeps in-frame clones, though not all of them. In the table there are roughly 220,000 clones, around 88% of which are singletons. The sample consisted of PBMCs or T cells enriched from blood (not recorded which). The receptors derive from a woman in her fifties or sixties with acute COVID-19.

The rearrangement uses TRBV28 and TRBJ1-2, with TRBD1 as a possible D gene (6 bases). The germline V and J ends were trimmed by 5 bases and 5 bases, with 12 bases remaining between them. Per germline, CDR1 MDHEN and CDR2 SYDVKM. This CDR3 is built from 13 residues. This chain's CDR3 is CASSTRTAYGYTF. The CDR3 coding sequence is TGTGCCAGCAGTACTCGGACAGCATATGGCTACACCTTC.

The rearrangement joins TRBV30 to TRBJ2-3, with D possibly being TRBD2 (6 bases). The V and J ends lost 3 bases and 4 bases respectively, with 11 bases between them. There are 13 residues in the CDR3. Germline CDR1 is GTSNPN and CDR2 is SVGIG (reference sequence). The CDR3 protein is CAWSAGWADTQYF. The CDR3 DNA reads as TGTGCCTGGAGCGCGGGATGGGCAGATACGCAGTATTTT. The complete variable domain, with remaining parts taken from reference TRBV30 and TRBJ2-3, reads SQTIHQWPATLVQPVGSPLSLECTVEGTSNPNLYWYRQAAGRGLQLLFYSVGIGQISSEVPQNLSASRPQDRQFILSSKKLLLSDSGFYLCAWSAGWADTQYFGPGTRLTVL.

The chain couples TRBV7-2 to TRBJ1-4; TRBD1 agrees at 9 bases. V lost 5 bases to trimming and J lost 5 bases; unmatched junction nucleotides: 3. The CDR3 spans 14 residues. Germline-derived CDR1 and CDR2 are SGHTA and FQGNSA. CDR3 in amino acids: CASSEGQGNEKLFF. The CDR3 DNA sequence: TGTGCCAGCAGCGAAGGACAGGGGAATGAAAAACTGTTTTTT.

The CDR3, as DNA: TGTGCCAGCAGCTTAGGGGTGGTGGGAGTCAGCAATGAAAAACTGTTTTTT. Protein sequence: CASSLGVVGVSNEKLFF. The chain carries TRBV7-9 and TRBJ1-4; D not resolved. The V and J ends lost 1 base and 5 bases respectively, with 17 bases between them. Per the germline V gene, CDR1 is SEHNR and CDR2 is FQNEAQ (reference sequence). This CDR3 region has 17 residues.

The rearrangement links TRBV19 to TRBJ1-1; D is ambiguous. CDR3 size: 14 residues. V dropped 4 bases and J dropped 3 bases, with 12 bases sitting between them. In germline, CDR1 is LNHDA, CDR2 SQIVND (reference sequence). The CDR3 DNA reads as TGTGCCAGTAGTACGAGTCGGAGTGACACTGAAGCTTTCTTT. Protein sequence: CASSTSRSDTEAFF.

V is TRBV3-1 (or the pseudogene TRBV3-2) and J is TRBJ1-5; D perhaps matches TRBD1 (6 bases). Germline V lookup: CDR1 LGHDT, CDR2 YNNKEL (reference sequence). This CDR3 has 14 amino acids. V shed 4 bases and J shed 8 bases, with 15 bases lying between them. DNA of the CDR3: TGTGCCAGCAGCCCTCGGACAGACATCGAGCCCCAGCATTTT. It translates to CASSPRTDIEPQHF.

V and J are TRBV18 and TRBJ2-1, with TRBD2 identical over 8 bases. Germline V gene sequence: CDR1 KGHSH, CDR2 LQKENI. The CDR3 runs to 18 residues. Trimming at V came to 2 bases and at J to 3 bases, leaving 12 bases not matched to a gene. The DNA of the CDR3 is TGTGCCAGCTCACCAACCGGACTAGCCTTACCCTACTACAATGAGCAGTTCTTC. Protein product: CASSPTGLALPYYNEQFF.

The rearrangement uses TRBV9 and TRBJ2-1; 7 nucleotides align to TRBD2. Trimming took 3 bases from V and 7 from J; bases not matched to a gene: 7. Germline V gives CDR1 SGDLS, CDR2 YYNGEE. The CDR3 has 14 amino acids. CDR3 in DNA: TGTGCCAGCAGCGCGGGAGGTGGGAGGAATGAGCAGTTCTTC. Protein product: CASSAGGGRNEQFF.

This clone was seen only a few times. This chain uses TRBV13 with TRBJ2-7; 14 nucleotides match TRBD2. V lost 3 bases to trimming and J lost 7 bases; unmatched junction nucleotides: 11. The germline CDR1 and CDR2 sequences are PRHDT and FYEKMQ (reference sequence). There are 17 residues in the CDR3. DNA for the CDR3: TGTGCCAGCAGCTTCGGACGGCCGGGACTAGCGGGAGTGGAGCAGTACTTC. It yields the protein CASSFGRPGLAGVEQYF.